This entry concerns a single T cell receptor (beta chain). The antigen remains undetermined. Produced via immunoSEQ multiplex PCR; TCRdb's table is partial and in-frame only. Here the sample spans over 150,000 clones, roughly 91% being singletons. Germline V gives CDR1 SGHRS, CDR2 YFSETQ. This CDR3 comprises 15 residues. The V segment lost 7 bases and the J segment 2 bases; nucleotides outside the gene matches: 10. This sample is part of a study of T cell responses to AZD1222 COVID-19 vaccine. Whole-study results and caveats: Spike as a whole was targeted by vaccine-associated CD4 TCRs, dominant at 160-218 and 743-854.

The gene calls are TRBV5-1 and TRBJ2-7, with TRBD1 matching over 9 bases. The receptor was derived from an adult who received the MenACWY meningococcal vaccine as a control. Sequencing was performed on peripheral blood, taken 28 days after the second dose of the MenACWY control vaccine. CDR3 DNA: TGCGCCAGCCAACACAGGGACAGGGATACCTACGAGCAGTACTTC. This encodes CASQHRDRDTYEQYF. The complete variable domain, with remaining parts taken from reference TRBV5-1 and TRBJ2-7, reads KAGVTQTPRYLIKTRGQQVTLSCSPISGHRSVSWYQQTPGQGLQFLFEYFSETQRNKGNFPGRFSGRQFSNSRSEMNVSTLELGDSALYLCASQHRDRDTYEQYFGPGTRLTVT.